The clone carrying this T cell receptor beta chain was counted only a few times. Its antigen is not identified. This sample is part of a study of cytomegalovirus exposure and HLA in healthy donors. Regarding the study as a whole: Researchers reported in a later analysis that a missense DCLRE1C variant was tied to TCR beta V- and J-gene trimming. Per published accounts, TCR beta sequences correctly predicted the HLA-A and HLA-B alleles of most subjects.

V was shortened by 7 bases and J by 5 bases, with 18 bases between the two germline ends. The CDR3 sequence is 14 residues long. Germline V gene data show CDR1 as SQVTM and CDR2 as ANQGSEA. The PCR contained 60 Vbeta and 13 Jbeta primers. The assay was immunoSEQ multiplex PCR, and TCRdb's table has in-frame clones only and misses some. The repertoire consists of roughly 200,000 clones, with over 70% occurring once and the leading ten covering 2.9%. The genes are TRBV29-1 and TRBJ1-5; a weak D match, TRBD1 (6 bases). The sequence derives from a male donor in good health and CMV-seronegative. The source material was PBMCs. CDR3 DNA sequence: TGCAGCGCTGGGGGCCCGGGGCCCGATCAGCCCCAGCATTTT. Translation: CSAGGPGPDQPQHF.